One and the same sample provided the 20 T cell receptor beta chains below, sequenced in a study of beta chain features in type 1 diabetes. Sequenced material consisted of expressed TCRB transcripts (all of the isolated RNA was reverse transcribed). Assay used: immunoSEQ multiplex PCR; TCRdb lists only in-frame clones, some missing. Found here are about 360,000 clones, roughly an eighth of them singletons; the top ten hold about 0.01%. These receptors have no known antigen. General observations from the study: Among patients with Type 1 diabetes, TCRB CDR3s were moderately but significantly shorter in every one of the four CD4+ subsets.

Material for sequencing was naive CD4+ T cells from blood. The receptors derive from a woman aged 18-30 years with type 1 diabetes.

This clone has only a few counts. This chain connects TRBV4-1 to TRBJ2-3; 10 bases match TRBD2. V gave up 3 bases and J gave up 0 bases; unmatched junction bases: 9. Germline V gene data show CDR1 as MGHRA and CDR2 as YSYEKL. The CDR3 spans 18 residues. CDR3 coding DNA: TGCGCCAGCAGCCAGACCCCTCTGACTAGCGGGAGCACAGATACGCAGTATTTT. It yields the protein CASSQTPLTSGSTDTQYF.

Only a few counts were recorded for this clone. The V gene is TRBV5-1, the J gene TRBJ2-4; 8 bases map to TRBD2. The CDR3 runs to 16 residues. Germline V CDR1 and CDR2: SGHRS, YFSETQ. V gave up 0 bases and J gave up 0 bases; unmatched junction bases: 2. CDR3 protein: CASSLDSGGAKNIQYF. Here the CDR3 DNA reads TGCGCCAGCAGCTTGGACAGCGGGGGAGCCAAAAACATTCAGTACTTC.

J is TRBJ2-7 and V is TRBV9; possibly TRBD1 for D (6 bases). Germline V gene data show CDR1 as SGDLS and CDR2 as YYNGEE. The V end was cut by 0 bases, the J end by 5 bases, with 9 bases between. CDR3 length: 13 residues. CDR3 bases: TGTGCCAGCAGCGTAGGGACAGTACACGAGCAGTACTTC. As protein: CASSVGTVHEQYF. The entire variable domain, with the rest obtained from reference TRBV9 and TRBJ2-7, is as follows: DSGVTQTPKHLITATGQRVTLRCSPRSGDLSVYWYQQSLDQGLQFLIQYYNGEERAKGNILERFSAQQFPDLHSELNLSSLELGDSALYFCASSVGTVHEQYFGPGTRLTVT.

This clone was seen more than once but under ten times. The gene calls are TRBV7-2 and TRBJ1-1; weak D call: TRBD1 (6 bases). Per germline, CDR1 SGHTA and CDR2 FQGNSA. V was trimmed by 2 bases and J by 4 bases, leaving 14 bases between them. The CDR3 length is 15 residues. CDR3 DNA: TGTGCCAGCAGCTTACAGACAGGCTATGGCACTGAAGCTTTCTTT. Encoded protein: CASSLQTGYGTEAFF.

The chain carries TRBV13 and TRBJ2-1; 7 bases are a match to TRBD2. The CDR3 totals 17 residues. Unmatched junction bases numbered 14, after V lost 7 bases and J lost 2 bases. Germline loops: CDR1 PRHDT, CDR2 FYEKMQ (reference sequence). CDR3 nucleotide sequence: TGTGCCAGCACCGGGAGGTTGGCGGGAGTTCCCTACAATGAGCAGTTCTTC. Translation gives CASTGRLAGVPYNEQFF.

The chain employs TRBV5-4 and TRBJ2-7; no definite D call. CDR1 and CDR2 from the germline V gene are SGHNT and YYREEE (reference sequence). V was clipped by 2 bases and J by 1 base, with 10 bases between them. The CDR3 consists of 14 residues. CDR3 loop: CASSLDSTSYEQYF. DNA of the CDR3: TGTGCCAGCAGCTTAGATTCCACTTCCTACGAGCAGTACTTC.

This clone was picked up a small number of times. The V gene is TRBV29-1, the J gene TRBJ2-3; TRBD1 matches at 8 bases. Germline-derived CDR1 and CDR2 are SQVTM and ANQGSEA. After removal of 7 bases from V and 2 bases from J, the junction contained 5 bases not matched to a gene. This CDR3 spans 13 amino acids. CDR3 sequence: CSAGDRFTDTQYF. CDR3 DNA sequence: TGCAGCGCTGGGGACAGGTTCACAGATACGCAGTATTTT.

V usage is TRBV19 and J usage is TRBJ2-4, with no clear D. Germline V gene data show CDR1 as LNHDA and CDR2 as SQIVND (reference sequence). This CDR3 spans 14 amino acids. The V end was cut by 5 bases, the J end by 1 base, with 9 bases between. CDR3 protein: CASSPPFAKNIQYF. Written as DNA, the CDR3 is TGTGCCAGTAGTCCCCCGTTCGCCAAAAACATTCAGTACTTC.

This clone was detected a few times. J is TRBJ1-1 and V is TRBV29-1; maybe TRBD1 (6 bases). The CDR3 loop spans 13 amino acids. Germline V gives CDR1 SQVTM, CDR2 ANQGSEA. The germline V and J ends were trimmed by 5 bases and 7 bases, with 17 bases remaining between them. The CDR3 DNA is TGCAGCGTTTACCGGGACAACTCTGGTGAAGCTTTCTTT. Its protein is CSVYRDNSGEAFF.

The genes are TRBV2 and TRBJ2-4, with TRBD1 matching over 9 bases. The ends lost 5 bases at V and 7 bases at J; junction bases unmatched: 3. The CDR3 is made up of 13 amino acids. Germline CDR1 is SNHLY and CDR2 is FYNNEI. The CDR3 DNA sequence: TGTGCCAGCAGTCCCGACAGGGGGAACATTCAGTACTTC. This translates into CASSPDRGNIQYF. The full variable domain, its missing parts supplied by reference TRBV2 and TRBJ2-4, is EPEVTQTPSHQVTQMGQEVILRCVPISNHLYFYWYRQILGQKVEFLVSFYNNEISEKSEIFDDQFSVERPDGSNFTLKIRSTKLEDSAMYFCASSPDRGNIQYFGAGTRLSVL.

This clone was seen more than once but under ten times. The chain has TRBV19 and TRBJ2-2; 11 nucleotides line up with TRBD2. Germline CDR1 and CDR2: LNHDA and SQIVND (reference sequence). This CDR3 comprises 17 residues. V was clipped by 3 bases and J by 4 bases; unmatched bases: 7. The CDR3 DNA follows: TGTGCCAGTAGTATCTTTAGCGGGAGGGGCGGCACCGGGGAGCTGTTTTTT. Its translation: CASSIFSGRGGTGELFF.

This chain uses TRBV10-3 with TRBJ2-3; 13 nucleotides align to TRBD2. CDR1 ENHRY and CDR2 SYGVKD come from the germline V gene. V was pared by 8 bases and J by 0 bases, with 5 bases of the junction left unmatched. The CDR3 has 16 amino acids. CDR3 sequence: CAIGTSGKLSTDTQYF. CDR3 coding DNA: TGTGCCATCGGGACTAGCGGGAAACTGAGCACAGATACGCAGTATTTT.

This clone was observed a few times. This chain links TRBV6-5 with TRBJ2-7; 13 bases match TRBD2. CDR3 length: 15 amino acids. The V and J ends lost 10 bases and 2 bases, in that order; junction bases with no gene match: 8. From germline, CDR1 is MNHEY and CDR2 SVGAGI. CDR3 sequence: CATRPGLAGTYEQYF. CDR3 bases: TGTGCCACCCGCCCGGGACTAGCGGGAACCTACGAGCAGTACTTC.

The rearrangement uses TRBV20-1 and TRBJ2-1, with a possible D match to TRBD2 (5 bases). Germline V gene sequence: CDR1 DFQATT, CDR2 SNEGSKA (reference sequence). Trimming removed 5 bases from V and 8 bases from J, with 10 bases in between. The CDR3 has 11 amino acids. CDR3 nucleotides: TGCAGTGCTGTTCTAGCTTATGAGCAGTTCTTC. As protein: CSAVLAYEQFF.

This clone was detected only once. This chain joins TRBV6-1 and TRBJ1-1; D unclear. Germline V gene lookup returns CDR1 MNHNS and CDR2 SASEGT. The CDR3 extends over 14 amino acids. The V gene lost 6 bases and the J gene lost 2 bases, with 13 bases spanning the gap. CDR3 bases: TGTGCCAGCAGAGCTTCGACGGGTAACACTGAAGCTTTCTTT. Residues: CASRASTGNTEAFF.

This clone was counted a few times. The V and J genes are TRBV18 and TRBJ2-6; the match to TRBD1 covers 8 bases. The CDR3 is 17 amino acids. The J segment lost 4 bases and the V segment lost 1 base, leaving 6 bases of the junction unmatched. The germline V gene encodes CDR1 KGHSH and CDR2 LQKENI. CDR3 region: CASSPRGQGTGANVLTF. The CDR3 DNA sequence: TGTGCCAGCTCACCACGAGGACAGGGAACCGGGGCCAACGTCCTGACTTTC.

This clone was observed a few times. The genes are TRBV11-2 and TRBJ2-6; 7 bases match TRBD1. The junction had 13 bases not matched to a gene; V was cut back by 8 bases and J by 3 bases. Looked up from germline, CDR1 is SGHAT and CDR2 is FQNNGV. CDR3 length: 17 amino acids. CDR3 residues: CASGTTGSWFGANVLTF. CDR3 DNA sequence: TGTGCCAGCGGAACGACAGGGTCATGGTTTGGGGCCAACGTCCTGACTTTC.

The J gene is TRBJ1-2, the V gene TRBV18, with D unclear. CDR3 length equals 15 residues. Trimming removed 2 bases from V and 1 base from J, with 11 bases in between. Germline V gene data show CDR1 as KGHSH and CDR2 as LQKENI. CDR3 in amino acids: CASSPSEGGNYGYTF. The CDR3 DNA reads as TGTGCCAGCTCACCATCGGAGGGCGGTAACTATGGCTACACCTTC. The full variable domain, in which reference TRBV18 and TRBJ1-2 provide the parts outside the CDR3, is NAGVMQNPRHLVRRRGQEARLRCSPMKGHSHVYWYRQLPEEGLKFMVYLQKENIIDESGMPKERFSAEFPKEGPSILRIQQVVRGDSAAYFCASSPSEGGNYGYTFGSGTRLTVV.

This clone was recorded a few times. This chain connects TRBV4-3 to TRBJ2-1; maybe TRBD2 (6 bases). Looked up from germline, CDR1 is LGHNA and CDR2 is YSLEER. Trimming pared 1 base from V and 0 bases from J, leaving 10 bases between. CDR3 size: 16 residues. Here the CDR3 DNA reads TGCGCCAGCAGCCAAGCGGGAGACCCCTCCTACAATGAGCAGTTCTTC. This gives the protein CASSQAGDPSYNEQFF.

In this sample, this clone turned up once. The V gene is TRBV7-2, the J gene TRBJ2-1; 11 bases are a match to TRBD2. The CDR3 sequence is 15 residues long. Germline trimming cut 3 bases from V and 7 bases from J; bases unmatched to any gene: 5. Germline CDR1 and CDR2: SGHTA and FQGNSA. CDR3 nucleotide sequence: TGTGCCAGCAGCTTGAGTAGCGGGGGGGCTAATGAGCAGTTCTTC. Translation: CASSLSSGGANEQFF.